There are a few counts of the clone carrying this T cell receptor (beta chain). The data were taken from a study of blood T cells in healthy people across ages. Combining a sample-barcoded 5' primer with a J-beta primer mix, a second PCR ran for about 7 to 12 cycles. Via MiXCR, TCRdb re-called the 5' RACE reads, giving one row per CDR3 protein. The sample shows about 810,000 distinct CDR3 sequences, roughly 40% of them seen only once. CDR3 length equals 15 residues. The V gene lost 5 bases and the J gene lost 3 bases, with 11 bases spanning the gap. J is TRBJ1-6 and V is TRBV12-3 or TRBV12-4, with D hard to call. Input material: blood. This sequence was found in a man aged 18 to 29 in good health. CDR3 region: CASSIRADYNSPLHF. The CDR3 coding sequence is TGTGCCAGCAGTATTAGGGCAGACTATAATTCACCCCTCCACTTT.